This T cell receptor beta chain was sequenced in a study of beta chain features in type 1 diabetes. The whole isolated RNA underwent reverse transcription, so sequencing captured expressed TCRB transcripts. Sequencing was performed with immunoSEQ multiplex PCR; in TCRdb, only in-frame clones are kept and a portion is missing. The sample records hundreds of thousands of clones, less than 20% being singletons. This clone was counted between two and nine times. The clonotype comes from a young man in good health. The sample was naive CD4+ T cells from blood.

CDR3 coding DNA: TGTGCCAGCAGACTAGCGGGAGGGTGGGCAGATACGCAGTATTTT. Amino acids: CASRLAGGWADTQYF. V is TRBV5-6 and J is TRBJ2-3; 13 bases are a match to TRBD2. CDR1 and CDR2 from the germline V gene are SGHDT and YYEEEE. J was trimmed by 4 bases and V by 5 bases; bases with no gene match: 4. The length of the CDR3 is 15 residues.